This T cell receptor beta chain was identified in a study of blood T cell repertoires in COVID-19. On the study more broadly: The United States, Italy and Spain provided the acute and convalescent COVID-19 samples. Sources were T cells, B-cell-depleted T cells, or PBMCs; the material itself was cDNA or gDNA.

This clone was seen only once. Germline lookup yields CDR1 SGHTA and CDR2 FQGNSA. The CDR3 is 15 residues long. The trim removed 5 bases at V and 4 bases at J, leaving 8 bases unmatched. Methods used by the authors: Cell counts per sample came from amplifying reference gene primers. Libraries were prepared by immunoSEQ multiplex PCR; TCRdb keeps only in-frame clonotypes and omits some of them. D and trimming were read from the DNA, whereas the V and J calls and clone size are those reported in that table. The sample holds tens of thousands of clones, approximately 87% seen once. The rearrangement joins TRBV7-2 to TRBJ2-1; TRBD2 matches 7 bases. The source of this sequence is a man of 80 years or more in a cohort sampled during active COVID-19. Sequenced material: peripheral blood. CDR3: CASSQDRGVYNEQFF. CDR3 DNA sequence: TGTGCCAGCAGCCAGGACCGGGGGGTTTACAATGAGCAGTTCTTC.